A single sample is the source of the 14 T cell receptor beta chains below, sequenced in a study of CD8 T cells in ankylosing spondylitis. TCRdb called the 5' RACE reads again in MiXCR, with one record for every CDR3 protein. The sample lists around 150,000 distinct CDR3 sequences, 11% occurring once. The sequenced sample consisted of blood, either unsorted or a sorted T cell fraction (not recorded which). The receptors come from a male donor with ankylosing spondylitis or in good health (not recorded which).

The chain employs TRBV5-1 and TRBJ2-7; 10 nucleotides line up with TRBD2. V trimming: 1 base; J trimming: 2 bases; junction bases outside the gene matches: 12. The CDR3 extends over 18 amino acids. The germline V gene has CDR1 SGHRS and CDR2 YFSETQ. The CDR3 nucleotides read TGCGCCAGCAGCTTGTTACCCTCCAGACTAGCGGGTACCTACGAGCAGTACTTC. This encodes CASSLLPSRLAGTYEQYF.

This clonotype was counted only a few times. This chain uses TRBV11-2 with TRBJ2-1; D is ambiguous. Per germline, CDR1 SGHAT and CDR2 FQNNGV. V was clipped by 7 bases and J by 5 bases, with 12 bases between them. The CDR3 has 13 amino acids. CDR3 nucleotide sequence: TGTGCCAGCACCACCGACAAAAACAATGAGCAGTTCTTC. Its translation is CASTTDKNNEQFF. Complete variable domain (other parts from reference TRBV11-2 and TRBJ2-1): EAGVAQSPRYKIIEKRQSVAFWCNPISGHATLYWYQQILGQGPKLLIQFQNNGVVDDSQLPKDRFSAERLKGVDSTLKIQPAKLEDSAVYLCASTTDKNNEQFFGPGTRLTVL.

Many counts were recorded for this clonotype. This rearrangement joins TRBV9 to TRBJ1-1; tentatively, D is TRBD1 (6 bases). The CDR3 has 15 residues. The germline V and J ends were trimmed by 3 bases and 0 bases, with 12 bases remaining between them. Germline CDR1 is SGDLS and CDR2 is YYNGEE. The CDR3 nucleotides read TGTGCCAGCAGCGCAGAGGGGGGGTTGAACACTGAAGCTTTCTTT. It translates to CASSAEGGLNTEAFF.

About this clonotype itself: Since a much larger clone is just one base distant, this may be a read error. The chain has TRBV9 and TRBJ2-5; 7 nucleotides align to TRBD2. The CDR3 length is 16 residues. Germline assignment: CDR1 SGDLS and CDR2 YYNGEE. The V segment lost 4 bases and the J segment 1 base; nucleotides outside the gene matches: 10. The CDR3 is CASSPGRRGPQETQYF. In DNA, the CDR3 is TGTGCCAGCAGCCCCGGGAGGAGGGGACCCCAAGAGACCCAGTACTTC. Drawing the rest from reference TRBV9 and TRBJ2-5, the complete variable domain is DSGVTQTPKHLITATGQRVTLRCSPRSGDLSVYWYQQSLDQGLQFLIQYYNGEERAKGNILERFSAQQFPDLHSELNLSSLELGDSALYFCASSPGRRGPQETQYFGPGTRLLVL.

The V and J genes are TRBV6-4 and TRBJ2-1; 10 bases fit TRBD2. CDR3 length: 16 residues. Looked up from germline, CDR1 is MRHNA and CDR2 is SNTAGT. The trim removed 2 bases at V and 7 bases at J, leaving 8 bases unmatched. CDR3 amino acids: CASSDGSGRASNEQFF. The CDR3 DNA follows: TGTGCCAGCAGTGACGGGAGCGGGAGGGCCTCGAATGAGCAGTTCTTC.

In its sample, this clonotype was seen a few times. The V and J genes are TRBV7-9 and TRBJ1-1, with D possibly matching TRBD1 (5 bases). V was shortened by 2 bases and J by 0 bases, with 16 bases between the two germline ends. Germline V CDR1 and CDR2: SEHNR, FQNEAQ (reference sequence). This CDR3 comprises 17 residues. CDR3 residues: CASSLTPGGRMNTEAFF. CDR3 DNA: TGTGCCAGCAGCTTAACCCCCGGGGGGAGGATGAACACTGAAGCTTTCTTT.

Notes on this clonotype: The junction differs from germline at one of its ends, possibly a read error. The V gene is TRBV20-1, the J gene TRBJ2-1, with TRBD2 matching over 9 bases. The germline V gene has CDR1 DFQATT and CDR2 SNEGSKA (reference sequence). This CDR3 is built from 17 residues. CDR3 DNA sequence: TGCTGTGCCCCAAACCAAGTAGCGGGGGTGCCCTACAATGAGCAGTTCTTC. Encoded protein: CCAPNQVAGVPYNEQFF.

This clonotype was counted many times. The chain combines TRBV4-1 with TRBJ2-7; no reliable D call. CDR3 length: 15 amino acids. Germline CDR1 is MGHRA and CDR2 is YSYEKL. The V end was cut by 4 bases, the J end by 2 bases, with 15 bases between. CDR3 DNA: TGCGCCAGCAGCCCTTTGCCGGCCAGCACCTACGAGCAGTACTTC. Translated: CASSPLPASTYEQYF.

This clonotype was picked up a small number of times. The chain uses TRBV14 and TRBJ2-1; a weak D match, TRBD2 (5 bases). Trimming took 5 bases from V and 0 from J, leaving 26 bases between them. The CDR3 loop spans 20 amino acids. Germline V lookup: CDR1 SGHDN, CDR2 FVKESK. CDR3 in DNA: TGTGCCAGCAGCTCAGCAGCTAGCTTTACGGCGATCAGCTCCTACAATGAGCAGTTCTTC. It codes for CASSSAASFTAISSYNEQFF.

This clonotype has a count of ten or more. V gene TRBV6-5 combines with J gene TRBJ1-6; TRBD1 is a possible D gene (5 bases). The CDR3 totals 15 residues. The V gene lost 2 bases and the J gene lost 7 bases, with 12 bases spanning the gap. CDR1 MNHEY and CDR2 SVGAGI come from the germline V gene. Here the CDR3 DNA reads TGTGCCAGCAGTTACGGGGGTCCCCTCAATTCACCCCTCCACTTT. It encodes CASSYGGPLNSPLHF.

The rearrangement uses TRBV12-3 or TRBV12-4 and TRBJ2-2, with TRBD2 as a possible D gene (7 bases). Deletions cut 10 bases from V and 7 bases from J, with 16 bases between. The CDR3 is 13 residues long. CDR3 residues: CATMGGPGGELFF. The CDR3 coding sequence is TGTGCCACCATGGGGGGGCCCGGCGGGGAGCTGTTTTTT.

Ten or more counts support this clonotype. The chain recombines TRBV29-1 with TRBJ2-1; D gene uncertain. V was trimmed by 2 bases and J by 4 bases, leaving 15 bases between them. The CDR3 runs 15 residues. Germline V gene lookup returns CDR1 SQVTM and CDR2 ANQGSEA. The CDR3 coding sequence is TGCAGCGTTGAACCACTAAAATCCGCGTACAATGAGCAGTTCTTC. It yields the protein CSVEPLKSAYNEQFF.

This clonotype was picked up many times. V and J are TRBV11-2 and TRBJ2-3; D tentatively reads TRBD1 or TRBD2 (5 bases each). Germline CDR1 is SGHAT and CDR2 is FQNNGV. V was clipped by 4 bases and J by 6 bases, with 14 bases between them. The CDR3 extends over 14 amino acids. The CDR3 DNA reads as TGTGCCAGCAGCTGGGGGTCTCTCTCGGATACGCAGTATTTT. Protein: CASSWGSLSDTQYF.

The gene calls are TRBV20-1 and TRBJ1-3, with a possible D match to TRBD1 (6 bases). Germline loops: CDR1 DFQATT, CDR2 SNEGSKA (reference sequence). V was trimmed by 0 bases and J by 6 bases, leaving 12 bases between them. There are 14 residues in the CDR3. The CDR3 loop reads CSARDSGGANTIYF. Here the CDR3 DNA reads TGCAGTGCTAGAGATTCCGGGGGCGCAAACACCATATATTTT.